This paragraph covers one TCR beta chain sequence. No antigen is known for it. Libraries were prepared by immunoSEQ multiplex PCR; TCRdb keeps only in-frame clonotypes and omits some of them. This sample has 65,000 to 80,000 clones, with about 84% found just once. Anyone with autoimmune disease history or systemic immunosuppression was excluded. The sample is drawn from a study of OX40 agonist ivuxolimab in advanced cancers. Study-wide background: Patients took ivuxolimab, an agonistic anti-OX40 (CD134) antibody. A diagnosis of hepatocellular carcinoma, melanoma, renal cell or head and neck cancer was present in dose-escalation patients. Study-wide findings and caveats: The authors also found low normalized T-cell clonal expansion in some nonresponders.

Sequencing was performed on CD4+ or CD8+ T cells sorted from blood, taken in a trial of the OX40 agonist ivuxolimab. The sequence came from an adult with an advanced solid tumor such as melanoma, head and neck, liver or kidney cancer.

The CDR3 here is CASSFADRVPSGANVLTF. CDR3 bases: TGTGCCAGCAGTTTTGCGGACAGGGTGCCCTCTGGGGCCAACGTCCTGACTTTC. The J gene is TRBJ2-6, the V gene TRBV28, with 8 bases identical to TRBD1. This CDR3 comprises 18 residues. V lost 3 bases and J lost 0; bases outside the gene matches: 7. The V gene's germline CDR1 is MDHEN and CDR2 SYDVKM. Complete variable domain (other parts from reference TRBV28 and TRBJ2-6): DVKVTQSSRYLVKRTGEKVFLECVQDMDHENMFWYRQDPGLGLRLIYFSYDVKMKEKGDIPEGYSVSREKKERFSLILESASTNQTSMYLCASSFADRVPSGANVLTFGAGSRLTVL.